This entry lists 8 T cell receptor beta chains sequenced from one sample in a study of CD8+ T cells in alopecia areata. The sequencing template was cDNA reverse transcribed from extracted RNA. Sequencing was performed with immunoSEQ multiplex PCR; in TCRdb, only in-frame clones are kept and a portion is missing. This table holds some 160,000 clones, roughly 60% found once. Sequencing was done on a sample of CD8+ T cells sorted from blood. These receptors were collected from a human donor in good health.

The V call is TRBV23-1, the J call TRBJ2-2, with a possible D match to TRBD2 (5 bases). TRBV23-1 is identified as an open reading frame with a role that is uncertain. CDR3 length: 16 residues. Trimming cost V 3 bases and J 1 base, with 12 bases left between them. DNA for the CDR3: TGCGCCAGCAGTCACCGAAGAAGCGGGAACACCGGGGAGCTGTTTTTT. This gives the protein CASSHRRSGNTGELFF.

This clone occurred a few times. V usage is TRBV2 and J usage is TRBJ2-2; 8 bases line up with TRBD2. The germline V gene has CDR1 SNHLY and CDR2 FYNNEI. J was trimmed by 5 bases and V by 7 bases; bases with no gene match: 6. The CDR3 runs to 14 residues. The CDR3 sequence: CASTRREGTGELFF. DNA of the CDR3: TGTGCCAGCACGAGACGGGAGGGAACCGGGGAGCTGTTTTTT.

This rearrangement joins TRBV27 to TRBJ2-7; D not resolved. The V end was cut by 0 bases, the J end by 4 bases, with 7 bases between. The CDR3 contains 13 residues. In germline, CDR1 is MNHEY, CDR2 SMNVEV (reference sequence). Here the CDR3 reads CASSLSNGYEQYF. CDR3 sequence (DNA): TGTGCCAGCAGTTTATCGAACGGTTACGAGCAGTACTTC.

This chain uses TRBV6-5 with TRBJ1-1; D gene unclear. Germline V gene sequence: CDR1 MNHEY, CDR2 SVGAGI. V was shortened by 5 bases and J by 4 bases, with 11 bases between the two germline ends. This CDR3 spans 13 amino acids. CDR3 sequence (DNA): TGTGCCAGCAGTATCACGACGGGCACTGAAGCTTTCTTT. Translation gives CASSITTGTEAFF.

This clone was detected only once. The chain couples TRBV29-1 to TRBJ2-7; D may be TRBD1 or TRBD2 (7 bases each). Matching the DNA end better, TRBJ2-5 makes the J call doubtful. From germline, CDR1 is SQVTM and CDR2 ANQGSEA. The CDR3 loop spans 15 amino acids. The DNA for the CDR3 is TGCAGCGTTGAATGGGCGGGGGACAGCCAAGAGACCCAGTACTTC. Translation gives CSVEWAGDSQETQYF.

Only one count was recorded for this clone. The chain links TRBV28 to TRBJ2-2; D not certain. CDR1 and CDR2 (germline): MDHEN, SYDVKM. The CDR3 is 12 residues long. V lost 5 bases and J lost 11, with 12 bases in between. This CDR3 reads CASSPQSSELFF. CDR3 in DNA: TGTGCCAGCAGTCCCCAGTCGAGCGAGCTGTTTTTT.

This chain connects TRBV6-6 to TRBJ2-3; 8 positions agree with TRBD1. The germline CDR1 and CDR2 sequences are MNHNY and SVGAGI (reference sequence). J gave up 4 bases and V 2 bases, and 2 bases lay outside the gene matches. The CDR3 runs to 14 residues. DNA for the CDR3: TGTGCCAGCAGTTACATCAGGGGGCCAGATACGCAGTATTTT. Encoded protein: CASSYIRGPDTQYF.

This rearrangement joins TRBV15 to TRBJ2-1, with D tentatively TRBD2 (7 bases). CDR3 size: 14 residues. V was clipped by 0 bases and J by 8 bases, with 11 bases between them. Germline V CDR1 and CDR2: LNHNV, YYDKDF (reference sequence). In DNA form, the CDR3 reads TGTGCCACCAGCAGAGAGGCGGGGGCGGATGAGCAGTTCTTC. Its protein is CATSREAGADEQFF.